The 13 T cell receptor beta chains below come from one sample, sequenced in a study of T cells in localized non-small cell lung cancer. Assay: immunoSEQ multiplex PCR; the TCRdb copy retains only in-frame clones and omits some. The sample carries under 150,000 clones, 89% recorded once. Sample: peripheral blood, taken before any cancer treatment. These receptors originate from a female donor of 60 years or more with stage I lung adenocarcinoma.

The CDR3 loop reads CASSLGGGTLETQYF. The CDR3 bases are TGCGCCAGCAGCTTGGGAGGTGGGACTCTCGAGACCCAGTACTTC. The gene calls are TRBV5-1 and TRBJ2-5; possibly TRBD2 for D (6 bases). Per the germline V gene, CDR1 is SGHRS and CDR2 is YFSETQ. There are 15 residues in the CDR3. Trimming cost V 0 bases and J 5 bases, with 14 bases left between them.

The V call is TRBV11-3, the J call TRBJ2-2; no firm D call. V was trimmed by 3 bases and J by 3 bases, leaving 2 bases between them. The CDR3 contains 12 residues. Germline values: CDR1 SGHNT, CDR2 YENEEA. The CDR3 is CASSLYTGELFF. The DNA for the CDR3 is TGTGCCAGCAGCTTGTACACCGGGGAGCTGTTTTTT. Full variable domain (rest looked up from reference TRBV11-3 and TRBJ2-2): EAGVVQSPRYKIIEKKQPVAFWCNPISGHNTLYWYLQNLGQGPELLIRYENEEAVDDSQLPKDRFSAERLKGVDSTLKIQPAELGDSAVYLCASSLYTGELFFGEGSRLTVL.

CDR3: CASSPGTSYSTDTQYF. Here the CDR3 DNA reads TGTGCCAGCAGCCCCGGGACTTCCTATAGCACAGATACGCAGTATTTT. This chain uses TRBV5-4 with TRBJ2-3; weak D call: TRBD2 (6 bases). Germline V lookup: CDR1 SGHNT, CDR2 YYREEE (reference sequence). V shed 4 bases and J shed 0 bases, with 15 bases lying between them. The CDR3 is 16 amino acids.

The CDR3 bases are TGTGCCAGCAAAGGTCCTAGGAGCTCCTACAATGAGCAGTTCTTC. This codes for CASKGPRSSYNEQFF. The gene calls are TRBV5-4 and TRBJ2-1; D is ambiguous. Germline CDR1 is SGHNT and CDR2 is YYREEE (reference sequence). V was shortened by 6 bases and J by 0 bases, with 13 bases between the two germline ends. CDR3 length: 15 residues.

In its sample, this clone was seen a few times. The chain employs TRBV6-4 and TRBJ2-1, with D maybe TRBD2 (6 bases). Germline values: CDR1 MRHNA, CDR2 SNTAGT. V dropped 4 bases and J dropped 6 bases, with 16 bases sitting between them. The CDR3 loop spans 15 amino acids. The CDR3 loop reads CASSVGLASSNEQFF. CDR3 in DNA: TGTGCCAGCAGTGTTGGGCTAGCGAGTTCCAATGAGCAGTTCTTC.

This CDR3 reads CASSFSYTGELFF. The CDR3 DNA is TGTGCCAGCAGCTTCTCATACACCGGGGAGCTGTTTTTT. The chain carries TRBV7-9 and TRBJ2-2; D remains ambiguous. From germline, CDR1 is SEHNR and CDR2 FQNEAQ (reference sequence). Trimming cost V 3 bases and J 3 bases, with 5 bases left between them. The CDR3 runs 13 residues.

This chain connects TRBV7-2 to TRBJ2-7, with 8 bases fitting TRBD2. The J segment lost 3 bases and the V segment lost 5 bases, leaving 12 bases of the junction unmatched. Germline values: CDR1 SGHTA, CDR2 FQGNSA. CDR3 length: 16 amino acids. CDR3: CASSDSSGRVVYEQYF. The CDR3 nucleotides are TGTGCCAGCAGCGATAGCAGCGGGAGAGTGGTCTACGAGCAGTACTTC. Looking up the rest from reference TRBV7-2 and TRBJ2-7 gives the full variable domain: GAGVSQSPSNKVTEKGKDVELRCDPISGHTALYWYRQSLGQGLEFLIYFQGNSAPDKSGLPSDRFSAERTGGSVSTLTIQRTQQEDSAVYLCASSDSSGRVVYEQYFGPGTRLTVT.

The rearrangement joins TRBV13 to TRBJ1-5; D may be TRBD1 (5 bases). Trimming removed 0 bases at V and 2 bases at J, with 11 bases between. The germline CDR1 and CDR2 sequences are PRHDT and FYEKMQ (reference sequence). CDR3 length: 16 residues. DNA for the CDR3: TGTGCCAGCAGCTTAGGAGCAGGGTCGCGCAATCAGCCCCAGCATTTT. It yields the protein CASSLGAGSRNQPQHF.

The chain employs TRBV7-3 and TRBJ1-2; the D gene is possibly TRBD1 (6 bases). In germline, CDR1 is SGHTA, CDR2 FQGTGA. The CDR3 runs 16 residues. V gave up 2 bases and J gave up 4 bases, with 17 bases separating them. The CDR3 region is CASSLSRGGLIYGYTF. The CDR3 DNA is TGTGCCAGCAGCTTATCCCGAGGGGGACTCATCTATGGCTACACCTTC.

This sequence joins TRBV15 and TRBJ1-5; 9 bases are a match to TRBD1. Germline values: CDR1 LNHNV, CDR2 YYDKDF (reference sequence). The CDR3 totals 14 residues. The ends lost 5 bases at V and 5 bases at J; junction bases unmatched: 4. Written as DNA, the CDR3 is TGTGCCACCAGCTTTCGGACAGGGGATCAGCCCCAGCATTTT. Protein sequence: CATSFRTGDQPQHF. Full variable domain (missing parts from reference TRBV15 and TRBJ1-5): DAMVIQNPRYQVTQFGKPVTLSCSQTLNHNVMYWYQQKSSQAPKLLFHYYDKDFNNEADTPDNFQSRRPNTSFCFLDIRSPGLGDTAMYLCATSFRTGDQPQHFGDGTRLSIL.

The gene calls are TRBV6-1 and TRBJ1-4; TRBD1 matches at 8 bases. The V and J ends lost 6 bases and 5 bases, in that order; junction bases with no gene match: 5. This CDR3 is 14 amino acids long. Germline loops: CDR1 MNHNS, CDR2 SASEGT. As DNA, the CDR3 is TGTGCCAGCAGACCACAGGGGGGGAATGAAAAACTGTTTTTT. Its translation: CASRPQGGNEKLFF.

DNA of the CDR3: TGTGCCACCAGCACGGGGGCTCGGTATGGCTACACCTTC. Translation gives CATSTGARYGYTF. The chain combines TRBV15 with TRBJ1-2, with a tentative D call TRBD1 (6 bases). This CDR3 spans 13 amino acids. V lost 4 bases and J 5 bases, leaving 11 bases between the germline ends. CDR1 and CDR2 from the germline V gene are LNHNV and YYDKDF (reference sequence).

CDR3 sequence: CASSSPGTLNTEAFF. The CDR3 nucleotides are TGTGCCAGCAGCTCCCCCGGGACATTGAACACTGAAGCTTTCTTT. This chain uses TRBV5-4 with TRBJ1-1, with D maybe TRBD1 (6 bases). Germline V CDR1 and CDR2: SGHNT, YYREEE (reference sequence). V was pared by 3 bases and J by 0 bases, with 12 bases between. The CDR3 sequence is 15 residues long.